The rows below give T cell receptor beta chains drawn from one sample of a study of identical twins. TCRdb passed the 5' RACE reads through MiXCR, listing each CDR3 protein once. This repertoire shows 550,000 to 800,000 distinct CDR3 sequences, under 8.5% found once; its top ten account for 1.6%. These data also featured in a second study, about yellow fever vaccine responses in identical twins.

The sequencing input was PBMCs. The receptor set was obtained from a woman aged 18-29 years in good health. The CDR3 runs from the conserved cysteine through the conserved F or W. Each record gives: V gene, J gene, CDR3 protein.

>TRBV12-3/TRBV12-4|TRBJ2-7
CASRGQGIDEQYF
>TRBV7-2|TRBJ2-5
CASSLMTGVETQYF
>TRBV5-5|TRBJ1-2
CASSSGQGANYGYTF
>TRBV6-1|TRBJ1-1
CASSPLAISAEAFF
>TRBV28|TRBJ2-3
CASSPGLAGVGTQYF
>TRBV6-1|TRBJ2-5
CASRGQGETQYF
>TRBV6-1|TRBJ2-3
CASSEYSGSPTDTQYF
>TRBV11-3|TRBJ2-1
CASSTGLAVENEQFF
>TRBV10-3|TRBJ2-1
CAISESLGAYNEQFF
>TRBV4-2|TRBJ2-2
CASSPNVWGKGPEPGELFF
>TRBV7-8|TRBJ2-3
CASSLAYTSTDTQYF
>TRBV6-1|TRBJ1-2
CASSLTLDRVGDYGYTF
>TRBV7-8|TRBJ2-2
CASSNSGTGTTGELFF
>TRBV5-1|TRBJ2-4
CASSSGGGSDKNIQYF
>TRBV5-1|TRBJ1-2
CASSSGQVYGYTF
>TRBV24-1|TRBJ2-1
CATSEKGLAGREQFF
>TRBV6-4|TRBJ1-2
CASSPFGGTFTGYTF
>TRBV15|TRBJ1-2
CATSRGTDYGYTF
>TRBV6-1|TRBJ2-7
CASRNGGARNEQYF
>TRBV7-9|TRBJ2-7
CASSFSDRAYEQYF
>TRBV27|TRBJ2-1
CASSPIGDEQFF
>TRBV7-9|TRBJ1-1
CASSDWGTEAFF
>TRBV20-1|TRBJ2-1
CSARREGRGNEQFF
>TRBV10-3|TRBJ2-1
CAISESLQANEQFF
>TRBV5-5|TRBJ2-3
CASSFGGTQYF
>TRBV15|TRBJ1-1
CATALGVKDKNTEAFF
>TRBV5-1|TRBJ2-5
CASADHQETQYF
>TRBV9|TRBJ2-1
CASSVGTSGRIGEQFF
>TRBV7-2|TRBJ1-1
CASSPNRVANTEAFF
>TRBV28|TRBJ1-1
CASTLDWNTEAFF
>TRBV4-1|TRBJ2-3
CASSQDPLLAGSSTDTQYF
>TRBV27|TRBJ2-1
CASSLRESFHEQFF
>TRBV24-1|TRBJ2-1
CATSDSDPGTSGTYNEQFF
>TRBV29-1|TRBJ1-5
CSVEEGQGQHF
>TRBV19|TRBJ2-1
CASRPGKPLYNEQFF
>TRBV20-1|TRBJ2-3
CSARMVAGATDTQYF
>TRBV10-3|TRBJ1-5
CAIRSGTGDQPQHF
>TRBV12-3/TRBV12-4|TRBJ1-4
CASSPSGQPYEKLFF
>TRBV6-1|TRBJ1-5
CAIGQNNQPQHF
>TRBV6-1|TRBJ2-3
CASRLGGVTDTQYF
>TRBV28|TRBJ1-5
CASRDVGSNQPQHF
>TRBV4-1|TRBJ2-2
CASSQDPRTWNTGELFF
>TRBV12-3/TRBV12-4|TRBJ2-3
CASSLMRGVTDTQYF
>TRBV7-3|TRBJ2-7
CASRDSGSREQYF
>TRBV4-1|TRBJ1-1
CASSQTGTRDTEAFF
>TRBV18|TRBJ2-7
CASSPPGLYEQYF
>TRBV5-1|TRBJ2-1
CASSILGGASNEQFF
>TRBV13|TRBJ1-2
CASSLTRQGLDGYTF
>TRBV6-6|TRBJ1-1
CASKGPNTEAFF
>TRBV25-1|TRBJ2-1
CASSAVGQNLYNEQFF
>TRBV5-5|TRBJ1-1
CASSSKGVNTEAFF
>TRBV14|TRBJ2-2
CASSSRDFHTGELFF
>TRBV6-1|TRBJ2-5
CASSEGSGGAETQYF
>TRBV12-3/TRBV12-4|TRBJ2-5
CASSLGRGLRETQYF
>TRBV29-1|TRBJ1-2
CSAGQARGYTF
>TRBV2|TRBJ1-1
CASSEALRVGTEAFF
>TRBV6-5|TRBJ1-4
CASSYGPNEKLFF
>TRBV20-1|TRBJ2-3
CSASRGAFPDTQYF
>TRBV7-6|TRBJ2-3
CASSLILSREWADTQYF